This TCR beta chain was identified during a study of naive and memory T cell subsets. Overall study findings and caveats: There was no ground truth to check naive and memory subset results. In CD4 and CD8 cells, diversity dropped from naive through EMRA.

There are a few counts of this clonotype. Its antigen is currently unknown. An equimolar mix of two oligonucleotides served as the beta constant-region primer for TRBC1 and TRBC2. Nested alpha and beta constant-region primers with the SP2 primer drove four PCR rounds on ligated cDNA. MiXCR, applied by TCRdb to the UMI-ligation and nested PCR reads, yields one record per CDR3 protein. The sample has roughly 8,000 distinct CDR3 sequences, roughly 30% seen once; the top ten hold approximately 50%. This CDR3 has 16 amino acids. Trimming cost V 2 bases and J 5 bases, with 19 bases left between them. CDR1 DFQATT and CDR2 SNEGSKA come from the germline V gene (reference sequence). After CD4 positive bead selection, the CD4-negative fraction gave CD8 T cells. Cells stained for CD3, CD4, CD8, CD45RA, CD27 and viability were sorted into four CD45RA/CD27 subsets.

The receptor was isolated from a human donor in good health. Sequencing was performed on CD8+ TEMRA cells from blood. Subset defined: effector memory re-expressing CD45RA, CD45RA+ CD27-. The chain links TRBV20-1 to TRBJ1-5, with D possibly TRBD1 on 5 matching bases. CDR3 coding DNA: TGCAGTGCTAGACGGGGACCGGACGGACCTTATCAGCCCCAGCATTTT. This encodes CSARRGPDGPYQPQHF.